This T cell receptor beta chain was captured in a study of shared clonotypes between healthy human individuals. This clone came up a few times. Sequencing was performed with immunoSEQ multiplex PCR; in TCRdb, only in-frame clones are kept and a portion is missing. The table records about 990,000 clones, about four fifths of them present only once. This CDR3 comprises 16 residues. Trimming at V came to 6 bases and at J to 6 bases, leaving 12 bases not matched to a gene. From germline, CDR1 is KGHSH and CDR2 LQKENI. The TCR originated in a man aged 18-30 years in good health. Some clones in this sample may be carry-over from other donors' samples. Sequencing was carried out using memory CD4+ T cells from PBMCs. Subset here: CD45RA-negative fraction. V usage is TRBV18 and J usage is TRBJ2-1; TRBD1 matches at 9 bases. CDR3 in amino acids: CASSPGTGLTGNEQFF. The DNA for the CDR3 is TGTGCCAGCTCCCCCGGGACAGGGTTAACTGGCAATGAGCAGTTCTTC.